This T cell receptor beta chain originates from a study of CXCR3-negative and CXCR3-positive naive CD8 T cells. Study-wide findings and caveats: The study found more hydrophobic TRB CDR3s in CXCR3-positive naive cells than in CXCR3-negative naive cells.

In the case of this clonotype: The antigen remains undetermined.

CDR1 and CDR2 (germline): SGHRS, YFSETQ. The CDR3 consists of 15 residues. The authors prepared UMI-labeled TRB cDNA libraries by 5' RACE. Each CDR3 protein gets one entry in TCRdb, which reprocessed the 5' RACE reads and gives no DNA. The sample data list under 150,000 distinct CDR3 sequences. Input material: naive CXCR3+ CD8+ T cells from blood. As for subset: CD45RO-CCR7+CD27+CD95- naive CD8+ T cells expressing CXCR3 (TNR3+). The receptor was derived from a human donor in good health. Some clones in this sample may be carry-over from other donors' samples. The genes are TRBV5-1 and TRBJ2-1; the D call from TCRdb, TRBD2, cannot be confirmed without DNA. CDR3 amino acids: CASTGRAGGDNEQFF. The entire variable domain, with the rest obtained from reference TRBV5-1 and TRBJ2-1, is as follows: KAGVTQTPRYLIKTRGQQVTLSCSPISGHRSVSWYQQTPGQGLQFLFEYFSETQRNKGNFPGRFSGRQFSNSRSEMNVSTLELGDSALYLCASTGRAGGDNEQFFGPGTRLTVL.